This TCR beta chain appears in the sequencing data of a study of glioma-infiltrating T cells. Amplification of TCR alpha and beta CDR3 regions from RNA used iRepertoire nested multiplex PCR. MiXCR, applied by TCRdb to the multiplex PCR reads, yields one record per CDR3 protein. The table records around 150,000 distinct CDR3 sequences, about 39% of them present only once. The CDR3 totals 15 residues. Germline V gives CDR1 LNHDA, CDR2 SQIVND (reference sequence). V lost 3 bases and J lost 1, with 9 bases in between. The clonotype originates from a human donor with low-grade glioma or glioblastoma, undergoing nonglioma brain surgery, or in good health (not recorded which). The sequenced sample was glioma tissue, nonneoplastic brain tissue, or PBMCs (not recorded which). The chain has TRBV19 and TRBJ2-2; possible D gene TRBD1, 6 bases. The CDR3 DNA is TGTGCCAGTAGTATGTCAGGGGTGAACACCGGGGAGCTGTTTTTT. Its translation is CASSMSGVNTGELFF.